This is a list of T cell receptor beta chains from one sample in a study of cytomegalovirus exposure and HLA in healthy donors. The data were produced by immunoSEQ multiplex PCR, yet TCRdb's version contains in-frame clones alone and is incomplete. The sample shows about 130,000 clones, over 70% of them seen only once. The specimen was PBMCs. These receptors all stem from a young man in good health and CMV-seropositive. CDR3s include the opening cysteine and the closing phenylalanine or tryptophan. Each record gives: V gene, J gene, CDR3 length, CDR3 protein.

TRBV11-2	TRBJ2-2	14	CASSWGRGAGELFF
TRBV7-2	TRBJ2-7	15	CASSLSPGAGYEQYF
TRBV6-1	TRBJ2-3	11	CTTAETDTQYF
TRBV5-1	TRBJ1-1	13	CASSTGQGLGAFF
TRBV7-9	TRBJ2-7	15	CASSSDRFTAYEQYF
TRBV7-9	TRBJ2-5	15	CASSLGGQGYETQYF
TRBV19	TRBJ1-2	15	CASSISSLSNYGYTF
TRBV5-4	TRBJ2-3	15	CASSVPGGEADTQYF
TRBV5-6	NA	12	CASSYGYYEQYF
TRBV7-6	TRBJ1-6	18	CASSLAGTGIGVNSPLHF
TRBV7-8	TRBJ2-7	18	CASSLRFSGGPSSYEQYF
TRBV19	TRBJ2-1	15	CASGIRDSSYNEQFF
TRBV5-1	TRBJ1-4	16	CASSSNYGGMGEKLFF
TRBV27	TRBJ1-5	14	CASSGLGATQPQHF
TRBV19	TRBJ1-4	13	CASSQEVTGKLFF
TRBV7-9	TRBJ2-7	12	CSSSLGLREQYF
TRBV7-8	TRBJ2-5	16	CASSSGSTQSRETQYF
TRBV4-3	TRBJ1-5	13	CASSQNINQPQHF
TRBV5-5	TRBJ1-1	15	CASSQSTVEDTEAFF
TRBV5-8	TRBJ1-1	14	CASSLLVLTGEAFF
TRBV19	TRBJ2-7	14	CASSLGEAPYEQYF
TRBV2	TRBJ2-3	15	CASSEDGIGADTQYF
TRBV6-5	TRBJ2-1	15	CASSGLAGMINEQFF
TRBV5-1	TRBJ1-1	16	CASSLLPARGGTEAFF
TRBV19	TRBJ1-1	15	CASSHRTGWNTEAFF
TRBV27	TRBJ1-6	14	CAAGGDATNSPLHF
TRBV7-2	TRBJ1-1	14	CASSSRGLGAEAFF